The 15 T cell receptor beta chains listed next were all sequenced from one sample in a study of blood T cell repertoires in COVID-19. Sequencing used immunoSEQ multiplex PCR; TCRdb keeps in-frame clones, though not all of them. The sample holds 160,000 or so clones; 75% to 85% are singletons and the top ten take around 15%. Source material: PBMCs or T cells enriched from blood (not recorded which). These receptors originate from a man aged 50 to 59 who had recovered from COVID-19.

The V and J genes are TRBV5-1 and TRBJ2-5; D is unclear. Germline CDR1 SGHRS, CDR2 YFSETQ. V shed 0 bases and J shed 4 bases, with 4 bases lying between them. The CDR3 totals 12 residues. The CDR3 loop reads CASSLASETQYF. The CDR3 DNA sequence: TGCGCCAGCAGCTTGGCCTCAGAGACCCAGTACTTC.

The rearrangement links TRBV6-2 or TRBV6-3 to TRBJ2-1; 10 bases are a match to TRBD2. The CDR3 sequence is 15 residues long. CDR1 is MNHEY and CDR2 is SVGEGT in the germline V gene. V was pared by 4 bases and J by 4 bases, with 4 bases of the junction left unmatched. CDR3 DNA: TGTGCCAGCAGTTTCGTAGCGGGGGGTTACAATGAGCAGTTCTTC. As protein: CASSFVAGGYNEQFF.

The chain links TRBV18 to TRBJ1-1, with a weak D call TRBD1 (5 bases). This CDR3 is 15 amino acids long. In germline, CDR1 is KGHSH, CDR2 LQKENI. Between the trimmed V and J ends, which lost 4 bases and 0 bases, there was a span of 12 bases. CDR3 DNA sequence: TGTGCCAGCTCACACGCACAGGAGATGAACACTGAAGCTTTCTTT. Translated, it gives CASSHAQEMNTEAFF.

The chain recombines TRBV7-9 with TRBJ1-1; D uncertain. The length of the CDR3 is 17 residues. Germline assignment: CDR1 SEHNR and CDR2 FQNEAQ (reference sequence). V lost 1 base, J lost 0 bases, and 15 bases lay in between. The CDR3 DNA reads TGTGCCAGCAGCTTAGAGCGGACGGTGGACTTGAACACTGAAGCTTTCTTT. It encodes CASSLERTVDLNTEAFF.

The CDR3 sequence: CASSLGSAEGNTIYF. CDR3 bases: TGTGCCAGCAGCCTCGGTTCCGCCGAAGGAAACACCATATATTTT. The chain links TRBV3-1 (or the pseudogene TRBV3-2) to TRBJ1-3, with D unclear. Per germline, CDR1 LGHDT and CDR2 YNNKEL (reference sequence). The CDR3 consists of 15 residues. Trimming left V 4 bases short and J 4 bases short, with 14 bases between.

The chain joins TRBV9 to TRBJ2-1, with D perhaps matching TRBD2 (5 bases). CDR3 length equals 14 residues. V was pared by 4 bases and J by 7 bases, with 15 bases between. Germline loops: CDR1 SGDLS, CDR2 YYNGEE. The chain's CDR3 is CASSPASRDNEQFF. CDR3 in DNA: TGTGCCAGCAGCCCAGCATCCCGGGATAATGAGCAGTTCTTC.

This chain uses TRBV9 with TRBJ2-7; TRBD1 is a possible D gene (5 bases). Germline-derived CDR1 and CDR2 are SGDLS and YYNGEE. The CDR3 loop spans 13 amino acids. The V gene lost 4 bases and the J gene lost 7 bases, with 15 bases spanning the gap. The CDR3: CASSPGRQGEQYF. The CDR3 bases are TGTGCCAGCAGCCCCGGTCGTCAGGGAGAGCAGTACTTC.

The V and J genes are TRBV3-1 (or the pseudogene TRBV3-2) and TRBJ1-1; 9 bases fit TRBD1. This CDR3 is 16 amino acids long. CDR1 is LGHDT and CDR2 is YNNKEL in the germline V gene (reference sequence). The V gene end was trimmed by 3 bases and the J gene end by 1 base; junction bases not matched to a gene: 6. The CDR3 DNA reads TGTGCCAGCAGCCATGGACAGGGGCAGGGGAACACTGAAGCTTTCTTT. Its translation: CASSHGQGQGNTEAFF.

As concerns this clone: An end of the junction does not agree with germline; a read error may underlie this. The CDR3 DNA follows: TGTGCTAGCAGCGCCCGGACAGGGGCTAACACCGGGGAGCTGTTTTTT. The encoded protein is CASSARTGANTGELFF. J is TRBJ2-2 and V is TRBV7-7; TRBD1 matches at 9 bases. The CDR3 has 16 residues. Germline V lookup: CDR1 SSHAT, CDR2 FNYEAQ (reference sequence).

The chain carries TRBV6-1 and TRBJ2-7; the match to TRBD2 covers 7 bases. The ends lost 2 bases at V and 0 bases at J; junction bases unmatched: 7. CDR3 length: 16 residues. In germline, CDR1 is MNHNS, CDR2 SASEGT. The CDR3: CASSEREGPPSYEQYF. The CDR3 bases are TGTGCCAGCAGTGAAAGGGAGGGCCCGCCCTCCTACGAGCAGTACTTC.

The chain recombines TRBV3-1 (or the pseudogene TRBV3-2) with TRBJ1-1; a possible D gene is TRBD1 (6 bases). V was clipped by 4 bases and J by 1 base, with 10 bases between them. Germline V CDR1 and CDR2: LGHDT, YNNKEL (reference sequence). The CDR3 has 14 residues. DNA for the CDR3: TGTGCCAGCAGCCGCAGGACAGAGAACACTGAAGCTTTCTTT. Translation gives CASSRRTENTEAFF.

The chain combines TRBV9 with TRBJ1-2; D remains unclear. The CDR3 consists of 13 residues. The germline gives CDR1 SGDLS, CDR2 YYNGEE. The V gene lost 5 bases and the J gene lost 6 bases, with 14 bases spanning the gap. CDR3 sequence (DNA): TGTGCCAGCAGTCAATCAATCCGCGATGGCTACACCTTC. It codes for CASSQSIRDGYTF. Using reference TRBV9 and TRBJ1-2 for the parts outside the CDR3, the full variable domain is DSGVTQTPKHLITATGQRVTLRCSPRSGDLSVYWYQQSLDQGLQFLIQYYNGEERAKGNILERFSAQQFPDLHSELNLSSLELGDSALYFCASSQSIRDGYTFGSGTRLTVV.

The rearrangement joins TRBV3-1 (or the pseudogene TRBV3-2) to TRBJ1-5; 8 bases match TRBD1. This CDR3 has 15 amino acids. From germline, CDR1 is LGHDT and CDR2 YNNKEL (reference sequence). Trimming took 1 base from V and 4 from J; bases not matched to a gene: 3. The chain's CDR3 is CASSQADRANQPQHF. In DNA form, the CDR3 reads TGTGCCAGCAGCCAAGCGGACAGGGCGAATCAGCCCCAGCATTTT.

This clone came up a few times. The chain has TRBV12-3 or TRBV12-4 and TRBJ1-4, with D uncertain. The germline V and J ends were trimmed by 2 bases and 6 bases, with 7 bases remaining between them. This CDR3 has 13 residues. CDR3 nucleotides: TGTGCCAGCAGTTTACCCCCGGATGAAAAACTGTTTTTT. This sequence encodes CASSLPPDEKLFF.

The chain recombines TRBV7-6 with TRBJ2-5; 7 bases are a match to TRBD1. Germline CDR1 and CDR2: SGHVS and FNYEAQ. V was pared by 0 bases and J by 2 bases, with 0 bases of the junction left unmatched. The CDR3 totals 14 residues. The CDR3 reads CASSLAGQQETQYF. The CDR3 coding sequence is TGTGCCAGCAGCTTAGCGGGACAGCAAGAGACCCAGTACTTC.